These T cell receptor beta chains were read from a single sample in a study of CXCR3-negative and CXCR3-positive naive CD8 T cells. TCRdb re-called the 5' RACE reads; every CDR3 protein appears as one record, without DNA. This sample's table has 150,000 or so distinct CDR3 sequences. Sequencing was done on a sample of naive CXCR3+ CD8+ T cells from blood. The receptors stem from a human donor in good health. Some clones in this sample may be carry-over from other donors' samples. CDR3s include the opening cysteine and the closing phenylalanine or tryptophan.

V gene,J gene,CDR3 protein
TRBV27,TRBJ1-5,CASSANQGARMGQPQHF
TRBV7-9,TRBJ2-7,CASKNPGQGPEQYF
TRBV5-1,TRBJ2-1,CASSLVAAFNEQFF
TRBV7-8,TRBJ2-1,CASSLGTFLPGGEHNEQFF
TRBV25-1,TRBJ2-7,CASSPPVGTSHYEQYF
TRBV5-4,TRBJ2-1,CASSTLRGGRDEQFF
TRBV29-1,TRBJ2-7,CSVELAGQSSYEQYF
TRBV5-1,TRBJ2-5,CASSDPRDSQETQYF
TRBV29-1,TRBJ2-7,CSVEGTGGYEQYF
TRBV9,TRBJ1-1,CASSVVTGADTEAFF
TRBV13,TRBJ1-5,CASSLRGATPNQPQHF
TRBV4-1,TRBJ1-1,CASSQSYFGTGPSTEAFF
TRBV7-9,TRBJ2-2,CASSLGSGELFF
TRBV19,TRBJ1-2,CASTPSGTSGYGYTF
TRBV7-9,TRBJ2-3,CASSFWTTTDTQYF
TRBV7-3,TRBJ2-1,CASSFTSTSGRDNEQFF
TRBV4-3,TRBJ2-7,CASSQGGEAGGYEQYF
TRBV7-9,TRBJ2-7,CASSGGQGGEQYF
TRBV6-5,TRBJ2-1,CASTQTGLNEQFF
TRBV11-2,TRBJ2-1,CASSSPGTGGNEQFF